Following are 10 T cell receptor beta chains from one sample sequenced in a study of blood T cell repertoires in COVID-19. Profiling relied on immunoSEQ multiplex PCR, and the TCRdb table lists in-frame clones only, not all of them. This table has some 99,000 clones, around 85% appearing once. The material sequenced was peripheral blood. These receptors came from a woman aged 80 or older with acute or convalescent COVID-19.

In this sample, this clone turned up many times. The junction departs from germline at one end; a sequencing error may be responsible. The gene calls are TRBV6-1 and TRBJ1-5; TRBD1 aligns across 10 bases. Per germline, CDR1 MNHNS and CDR2 SASEGT. This CDR3 is 14 amino acids long. The DNA for the CDR3 is TGTGCCAGCAGGGAAGACAGGGGGCTGCAGCCCCAGCATTTT. This translates into CASREDRGLQPQHF.

This chain joins TRBV5-5 and TRBJ1-1; TRBD1 might be the D (6 bases). Germline V gene sequence: CDR1 SGHKS, CDR2 YYEKEE (reference sequence). Trimming removed 4 bases at V and 2 bases at J, with 18 bases between. The CDR3 has 16 residues. The CDR3 DNA is TGTGCCAGCAGCCTACGACAGGCGGGTAGTAACACTGAAGCTTTCTTT. It encodes CASSLRQAGSNTEAFF.

The V call is TRBV6-1, the J call TRBJ2-3; 7 bases line up with TRBD2. Germline V gene data show CDR1 as MNHNS and CDR2 as SASEGT. The CDR3 extends over 15 amino acids. With V trimmed by 2 bases and J by 3 bases, 5 bases remained unmatched. For the CDR3, the DNA is TGTGCCAGCAGTGAACGAGCGGGGCGAACAGATACGCAGTATTTT. Amino acid sequence: CASSERAGRTDTQYF.

The chain uses TRBV9 and TRBJ1-6, with TRBD1 identical over 9 bases. The germline CDR1 and CDR2 sequences are SGDLS and YYNGEE. With V trimmed by 0 bases and J by 9 bases, 10 bases remained unmatched. The CDR3 extends over 17 amino acids. CDR3: CASSVGRGQGNASPLHF. CDR3 in DNA: TGTGCCAGCAGCGTAGGCAGGGGACAGGGTAATGCTTCACCCCTCCACTTT.

The genes are TRBV15 and TRBJ1-1; D might be TRBD1 (5 bases). Trimming pared 5 bases from V and 6 bases from J, leaving 16 bases between. This CDR3 spans 14 amino acids. Germline V lookup: CDR1 LNHNV, CDR2 YYDKDF (reference sequence). CDR3 DNA: TGTGCCACCAGCTTTGGTAAGGGGCCCTCTGAAGCTTTCTTT. Residues: CATSFGKGPSEAFF.

The chain employs TRBV3-1 (or the pseudogene TRBV3-2) and TRBJ1-2, with no clear D. The CDR3 has 13 amino acids. V was clipped by 4 bases and J by 5 bases, with 11 bases between them. CDR1 and CDR2 (germline): LGHDT, YNNKEL (reference sequence). The CDR3: CASSPEQLYGYTF. The CDR3 bases are TGTGCCAGCAGCCCGGAACAGCTATATGGCTACACCTTC.

The chain carries TRBV6-5 and TRBJ1-2, with unresolved D. The germline CDR1 and CDR2 sequences are MNHEY and SVGAGI. V was clipped by 8 bases and J by 8 bases, with 18 bases between them. The CDR3 sequence is 13 residues long. CDR3 nucleotide sequence: TGTGCCAGCGGACTTGGTTTGAGGTCGGGCTACACCTTC. It codes for CASGLGLRSGYTF.

For the CDR3, the DNA is TGTGCCAGCAGCTTGGTAGGGGGTTCGGAAAAACTGTTTTTT. It yields the protein CASSLVGGSEKLFF. The chain combines TRBV5-6 with TRBJ1-4, with D possibly matching TRBD1 (6 bases). CDR1 SGHDT and CDR2 YYEEEE come from the germline V gene. V lost 0 bases and J 8 bases, leaving 11 bases between the germline ends. The CDR3 covers 14 residues.

J is TRBJ2-7 and V is TRBV28; 7 nucleotides line up with TRBD1. Losses at the gene ends were 6 bases for V and 7 bases for J; bases not matched to a gene: 9. Germline CDR1 reads MDHEN; CDR2 reads SYDVKM. This CDR3 comprises 13 residues. The CDR3 reads CASRPTGQKEQYF. Here the CDR3 DNA reads TGTGCCAGCAGACCTACGGGACAGAAAGAGCAGTACTTC.

This clone was observed at least ten times. The chain uses TRBV6-5 and TRBJ1-2; a weak D match, TRBD1 (6 bases). The CDR3 covers 15 residues. Trimming shortened V by 8 bases and J by 6 bases, and 22 bases separated the two germline ends. Germline V gene lookup returns CDR1 MNHEY and CDR2 SVGAGI. The CDR3 DNA reads as TGTGCCAGCGACCCTCGAGGGGGTTTAGGGAATGGCTACACCTTC. This encodes CASDPRGGLGNGYTF.